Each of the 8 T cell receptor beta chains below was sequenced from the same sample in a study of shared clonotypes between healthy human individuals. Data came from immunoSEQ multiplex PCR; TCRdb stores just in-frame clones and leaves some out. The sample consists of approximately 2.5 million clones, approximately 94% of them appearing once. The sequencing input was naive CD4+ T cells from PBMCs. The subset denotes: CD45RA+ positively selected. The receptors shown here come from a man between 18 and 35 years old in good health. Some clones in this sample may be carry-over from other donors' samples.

The CDR3, as DNA: TGCAGCGGCCTGTCGGGGGATGAAAAACTGTTTTTT. Its translation: CSGLSGDEKLFF. The chain couples TRBV29-1 to TRBJ1-4, with D possibly being TRBD1 (5 bases). Per germline, CDR1 SQVTM and CDR2 ANQGSEA. The CDR3 consists of 12 residues. Trimming pared 7 bases from V and 6 bases from J, leaving 12 bases between.

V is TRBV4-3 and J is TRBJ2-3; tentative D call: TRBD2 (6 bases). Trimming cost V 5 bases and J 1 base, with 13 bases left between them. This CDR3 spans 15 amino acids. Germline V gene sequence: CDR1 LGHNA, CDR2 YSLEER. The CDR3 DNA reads TGCGCCAGCAGCTTTAGCGGTGGTGGCACAGATACGCAGTATTTT. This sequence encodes CASSFSGGGTDTQYF.

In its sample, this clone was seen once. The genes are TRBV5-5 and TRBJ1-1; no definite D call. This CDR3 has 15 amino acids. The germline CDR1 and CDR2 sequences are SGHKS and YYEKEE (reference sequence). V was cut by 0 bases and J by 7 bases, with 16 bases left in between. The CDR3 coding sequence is TGTGCCAGCAGCTTGGAATGGGCTACCGTCGGTGAAGCTTTCTTT. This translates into CASSLEWATVGEAFF.

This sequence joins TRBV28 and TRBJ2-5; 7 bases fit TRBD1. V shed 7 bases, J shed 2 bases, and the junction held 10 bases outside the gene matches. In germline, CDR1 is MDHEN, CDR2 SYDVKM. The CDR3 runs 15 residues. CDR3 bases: TGTGCCAGCACCTTGTCGGCAGGGGGTCAAGAGACCCAGTACTTC. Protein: CASTLSAGGQETQYF.

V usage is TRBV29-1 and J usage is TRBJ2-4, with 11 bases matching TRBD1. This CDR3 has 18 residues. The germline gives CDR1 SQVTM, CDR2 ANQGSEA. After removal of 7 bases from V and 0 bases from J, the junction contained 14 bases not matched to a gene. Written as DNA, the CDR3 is TGCAGCGCCTCGCCGGGACAGGGGGTGGGAATAGCCAAAAACATTCAGTACTTC. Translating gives CSASPGQGVGIAKNIQYF.

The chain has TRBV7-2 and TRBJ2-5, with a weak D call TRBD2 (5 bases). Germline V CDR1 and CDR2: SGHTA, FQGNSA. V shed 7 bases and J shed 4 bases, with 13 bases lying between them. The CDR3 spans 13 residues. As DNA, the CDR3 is TGTGCCAGCATCTCTCTGGCGGGAGAGACCCAGTACTTC. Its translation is CASISLAGETQYF.

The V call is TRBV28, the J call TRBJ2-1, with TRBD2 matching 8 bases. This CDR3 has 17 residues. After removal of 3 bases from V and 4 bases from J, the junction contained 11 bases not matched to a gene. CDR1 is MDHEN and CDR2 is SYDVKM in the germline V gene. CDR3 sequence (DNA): TGTGCCAGCAGTTTTTCGGGGCGGGAGGCCCGTTACAATGAGCAGTTCTTC. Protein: CASSFSGREARYNEQFF.

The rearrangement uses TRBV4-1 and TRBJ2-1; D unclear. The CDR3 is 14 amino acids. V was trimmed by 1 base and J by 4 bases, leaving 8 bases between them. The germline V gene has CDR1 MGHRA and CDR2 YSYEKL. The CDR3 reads CASSQVRRYNEQFF. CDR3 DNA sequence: TGCGCCAGCAGCCAAGTACGGCGGTACAATGAGCAGTTCTTC.